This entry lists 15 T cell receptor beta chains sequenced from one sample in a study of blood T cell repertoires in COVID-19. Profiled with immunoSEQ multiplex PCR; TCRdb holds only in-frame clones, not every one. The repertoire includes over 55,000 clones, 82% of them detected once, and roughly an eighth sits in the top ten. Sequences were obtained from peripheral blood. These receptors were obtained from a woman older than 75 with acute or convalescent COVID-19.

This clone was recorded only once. The CDR3 coding sequence is TGTGCCAGCGCGCGGGCCAACACTGAGGGTAGCAATCAGCCCCAGCATTTT. It encodes CASARANTEGSNQPQHF. The V and J genes are TRBV21-1 and TRBJ1-5. TRBV21-1 is a recognized pseudogene. The CDR3 consists of 17 residues.

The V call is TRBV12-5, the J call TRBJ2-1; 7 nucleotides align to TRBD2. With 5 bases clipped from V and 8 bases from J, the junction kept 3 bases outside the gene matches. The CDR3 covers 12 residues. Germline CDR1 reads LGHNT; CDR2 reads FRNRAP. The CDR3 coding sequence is TGTGCTAGTGGTAGCGGGACCCATGAGCAGTTCTTC. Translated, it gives CASGSGTHEQFF. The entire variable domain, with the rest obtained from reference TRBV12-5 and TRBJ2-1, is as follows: DARVTQTPRHKVTEMGQEVTMRCQPILGHNTVFWYRQTMMQGLELLAYFRNRAPLDDSGMPKDRFSAEMPDATLATLKIQPSEPRDSAVYFCASGSGTHEQFFGPGTRLTVL.

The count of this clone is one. CDR3 region: CASSYAGGSNQPQHF. CDR3 DNA sequence: TGTGCCAGCAGTTACGCAGGGGGCAGCAATCAGCCCCAGCATTTT. The V and J genes are TRBV6-2 or TRBV6-3 and TRBJ1-5, with 8 bases identical to TRBD1. Per the germline V gene, CDR1 is MNHEY and CDR2 is SVGEGT. This CDR3 comprises 15 residues. J was trimmed by 1 base and V by 2 bases; bases with no gene match: 1.

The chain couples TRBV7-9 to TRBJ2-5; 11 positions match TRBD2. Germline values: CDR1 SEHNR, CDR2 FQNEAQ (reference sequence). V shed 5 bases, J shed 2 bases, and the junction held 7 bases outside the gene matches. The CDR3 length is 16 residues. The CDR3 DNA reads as TGTGCCAGCAGCCCTTGGACTAGCGGGTTACAAGAGACCCAGTACTTC. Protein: CASSPWTSGLQETQYF.

The CDR3 DNA follows: TGTGCCAGCTCACCAGGACAGGGGGTCGAGCAGTTCTTC. Translated: CASSPGQGVEQFF. The chain employs TRBV18 and TRBJ2-1, with 10 bases matching TRBD1. From germline, CDR1 is KGHSH and CDR2 LQKENI. J gave up 10 bases and V 2 bases, and 2 bases lay outside the gene matches. The CDR3 contains 13 residues.

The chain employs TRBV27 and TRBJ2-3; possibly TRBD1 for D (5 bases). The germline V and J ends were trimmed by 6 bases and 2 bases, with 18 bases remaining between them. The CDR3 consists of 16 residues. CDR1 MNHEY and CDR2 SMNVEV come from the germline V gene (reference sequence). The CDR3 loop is CASSPRWGRSTDTQYF. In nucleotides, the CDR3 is TGTGCCAGCAGCCCTCGATGGGGCAGATCCACAGATACGCAGTATTTT.

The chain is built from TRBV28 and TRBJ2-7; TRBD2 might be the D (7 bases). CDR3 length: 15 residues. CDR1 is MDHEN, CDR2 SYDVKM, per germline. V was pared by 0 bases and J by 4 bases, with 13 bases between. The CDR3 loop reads CASSLWGGGTYEQYF. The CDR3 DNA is TGTGCCAGCAGTTTATGGGGAGGGGGGACGTACGAGCAGTACTTC.

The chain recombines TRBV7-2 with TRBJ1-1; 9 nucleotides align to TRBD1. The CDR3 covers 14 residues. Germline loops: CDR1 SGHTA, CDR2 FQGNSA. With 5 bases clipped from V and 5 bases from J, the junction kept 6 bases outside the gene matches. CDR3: CASSPQGAKTEAFF. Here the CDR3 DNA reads TGTGCCAGCAGCCCACAGGGGGCAAAGACTGAAGCTTTCTTT.

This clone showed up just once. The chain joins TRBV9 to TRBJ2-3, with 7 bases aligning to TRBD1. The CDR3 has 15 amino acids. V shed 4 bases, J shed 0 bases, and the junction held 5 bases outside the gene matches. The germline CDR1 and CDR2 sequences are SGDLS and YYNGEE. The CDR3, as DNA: TGTGCCAGCAGCCAGGACAGGCCTAGCACAGATACGCAGTATTTT. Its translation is CASSQDRPSTDTQYF.

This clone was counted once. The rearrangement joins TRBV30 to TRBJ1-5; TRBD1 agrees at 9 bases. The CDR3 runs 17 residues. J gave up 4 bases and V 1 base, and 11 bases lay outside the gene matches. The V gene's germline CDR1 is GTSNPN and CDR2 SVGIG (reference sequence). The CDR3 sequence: CAWSATRTGVANQPQHF. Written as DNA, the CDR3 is TGTGCCTGGAGTGCCACCCGGACAGGGGTCGCAAATCAGCCCCAGCATTTT.

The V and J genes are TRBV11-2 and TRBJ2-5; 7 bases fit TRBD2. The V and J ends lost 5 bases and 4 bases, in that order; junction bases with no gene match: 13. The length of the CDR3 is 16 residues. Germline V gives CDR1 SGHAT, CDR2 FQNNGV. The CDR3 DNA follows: TGTGCCAGCAGCCGGGCTAGCGGTTCCCAAGGAGAGACCCAGTACTTC. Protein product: CASSRASGSQGETQYF.

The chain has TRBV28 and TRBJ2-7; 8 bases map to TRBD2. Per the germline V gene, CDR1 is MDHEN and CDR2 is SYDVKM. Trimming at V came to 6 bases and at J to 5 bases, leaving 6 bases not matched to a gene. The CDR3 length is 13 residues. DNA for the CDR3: TGTGCCAGCAGGGGGAGTAGCGGGAACGAGCAGTACTTC. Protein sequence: CASRGSSGNEQYF.

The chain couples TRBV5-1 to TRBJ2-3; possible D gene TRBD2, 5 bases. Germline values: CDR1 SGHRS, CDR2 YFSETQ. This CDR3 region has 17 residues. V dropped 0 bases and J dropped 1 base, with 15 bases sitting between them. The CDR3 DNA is TGCGCCAGCAGCTTGGAGGGAGAACCCTTCGGCACAGATACGCAGTATTTT. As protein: CASSLEGEPFGTDTQYF.

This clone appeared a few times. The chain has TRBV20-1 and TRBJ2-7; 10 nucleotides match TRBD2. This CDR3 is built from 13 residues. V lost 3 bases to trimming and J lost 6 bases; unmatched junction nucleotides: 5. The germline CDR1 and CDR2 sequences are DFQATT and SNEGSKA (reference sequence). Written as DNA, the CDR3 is TGCAGTGCTAGTCTAGCGGGAGATGCCGAGCAGTACTTC. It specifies CSASLAGDAEQYF.

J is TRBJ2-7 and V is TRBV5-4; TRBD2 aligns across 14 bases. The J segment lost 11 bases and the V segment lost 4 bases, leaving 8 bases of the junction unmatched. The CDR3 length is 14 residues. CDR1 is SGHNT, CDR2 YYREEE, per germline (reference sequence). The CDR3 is CASSNPGLAGDKYF. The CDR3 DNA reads TGTGCCAGCAGCAACCCGGGACTAGCGGGGGACAAGTACTTC. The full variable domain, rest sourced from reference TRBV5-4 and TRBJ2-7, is ETGVTQSPTHLIKTRGQQVTLRCSSQSGHNTVSWYQQALGQGPQFIFQYYREEENGRGNFPPRFSGLQFPNYSSELNVNALELDDSALYLCASSNPGLAGDKYFGPGTRLTVT.